The present TCR beta chain was sequenced within a study of blood T cell repertoires in COVID-19. Study overall: Whether acute or convalescent, the COVID-19 samples came from the United States, Italy and Spain.

Sequenced by immunoSEQ multiplex PCR; TCRdb stores in-frame clones only, minus some. The sample records about 270,000 clones, around nine tenths being singletons. V lost 3 bases to trimming and J lost 2 bases; unmatched junction nucleotides: 7. Germline V gene lookup returns CDR1 LNHDA and CDR2 SQIVND (reference sequence). The CDR3 contains 16 residues. The chain couples TRBV19 to TRBJ1-5, with 7 bases lining up with TRBD1. The sample comprised peripheral blood. The TCR sequence derives from a man in his forties with active or convalescent COVID-19. CDR3 sequence reads: CASSILEGARNQPQHF. In DNA, the CDR3 is TGTGCCAGTAGTATCTTGGAGGGGGCTCGCAATCAGCCCCAGCATTTT. Combining the CDR3 with reference TRBV19 and TRBJ1-5 gives the whole variable domain DGGITQSPKYLFRKEGQNVTLSCEQNLNHDAMYWYRQDPGQGLRLIYYSQIVNDFQKGDIAEGYSVSREKKESFPLTVTSAQKNPTAFYLCASSILEGARNQPQHFGDGTRLSIL.